This is a list of T cell receptor beta chains from one sample in a study of T cell repertoires in aging, cancer and after chemotherapy. TCRdb ran MiXCR on the multiplex PCR reads and lists one entry per CDR3 protein. The table includes 9,400 or so distinct CDR3 sequences, around 40% detected once. Sequencing used blood. The receptors were sampled from a human donor in good health. Each CDR3 is given with its conserved first and last residue. Fields, in order: CDR3 length, J gene, V gene, CDR3 protein.

>12|TRBJ1-2|TRBV10-3
CAIKSQGHGYTF
>12|TRBJ2-3|TRBV12-3/TRBV12-4
CASGGGSDTQYF
>15|TRBJ2-3|TRBV4-3
CASSQMAGGTDTQYF
>12|TRBJ1-2|TRBV29-1
CSVENRGYGYTF
>14|TRBJ2-5|TRBV5-5
CASSEQGAGETQYF
>17|TRBJ1-6|TRBV4-2
CASSHLSSQGWNSPLHF
>12|TRBJ2-1|TRBV18
CASSPLPAEQFF
>14|TRBJ1-2|TRBV29-1
CSVEVLGINYGYTF
>17|TRBJ1-2|TRBV12-3/TRBV12-4
CASTRLLSAGGSDGYTF
>15|TRBJ1-1|TRBV5-5
CASSPRWGMNTEAFF
>14|TRBJ2-2|TRBV13
CASSPTANTGELFF
>12|TRBJ2-5|TRBV13
CASSSGLETQYF
>15|TRBJ2-2|TRBV7-9
CASSLSRTNTGELFF
>17|TRBJ2-3|TRBV5-4
CASSLRGLAGGTDTQYF
>13|TRBJ2-5|TRBV5-4
CASSLPHQETQYF
>12|TRBJ2-5|TRBV6-2/TRBV6-3
CASSYIQETQYF
>15|TRBJ2-1|TRBV13
CASSLSTSEYNEQFF
>14|TRBJ1-2|TRBV29-1
CSVDPPGFPNGYTF
>15|TRBJ2-7|TRBV29-1
CSVGEMARPAYEQYF
>15|TRBJ2-7|TRBV5-5
CASSRDRDPSYEQYF
>17|TRBJ1-1|TRBV11-3
CASSQALAANMNTEAFF
>16|TRBJ2-3|TRBV4-2
CASSQDPMVRTDTQYF
>16|TRBJ2-7|TRBV27
CASSFPPGQGASEQYF
>14|TRBJ2-1|TRBV6-5
CASMAHTSYNEQFF
>14|TRBJ2-7|TRBV5-4
CASSPPGLAGKQYF
>14|TRBJ2-1|TRBV6-5
CASSYSGIHNEQFF
>15|TRBJ2-5|TRBV6-5
CASSRSGGVQETQYF
>13|TRBJ1-5|TRBV18
CASSPGQDQPQHF
>19|TRBJ2-7|TRBV20-1
CSAMQSLKLSGRSGYEQYF
>15|TRBJ1-6|TRBV19
CASSIVGQGHSPLHF
>14|TRBJ1-4|TRBV30
CAWSGQATNEKLFF
>13|TRBJ1-1|TRBV19
CASSISARTEAFF
>15|TRBJ2-3|TRBV6-5
CASSYRGTAGDTQYF
>19|TRBJ1-1|TRBV7-9
CASSRSKEDSFKGITEAFF
>14|TRBJ2-7|TRBV6-5
CAIAEREGPYEQYF
>16|TRBJ2-5|TRBV27
CASSSPWGQGAETQYF
>14|TRBJ1-1|TRBV12-3/TRBV12-4
CASSFTGRDTEAFF
>15|TRBJ1-5|TRBV5-6
CASSSLRTGGQPQHF
>11|TRBJ2-2|TRBV18
CASSYTGELFF
>14|TRBJ2-5|TRBV5-5
CASSLAPGPWAQYF
>15|TRBJ1-5|TRBV13
CASSPGKGGHQPQHF
>17|TRBJ2-3|TRBV24-1
CATSDLEFGLGGDTQYF
>13|TRBJ1-4|TRBV30
CAWSEGINEKLFF
>13|TRBJ2-7|TRBV6-6
CASSYNTAYEQYF
>14|TRBJ2-3|TRBV11-3
CASSLQGRTDTQYF
>19|TRBJ2-3|TRBV13
CASSLGWGLAGGSTDTQYF
>17|TRBJ2-1|TRBV20-1
CSAPGTSGRSSYNEQFF
>13|TRBJ1-1|TRBV20-1
CSASQDPNTEAFF
>15|TRBJ2-7|TRBV13
CASSPLSGAGYEQLF
>15|TRBJ2-7|TRBV11-3
CASSLEGQINYEQYF